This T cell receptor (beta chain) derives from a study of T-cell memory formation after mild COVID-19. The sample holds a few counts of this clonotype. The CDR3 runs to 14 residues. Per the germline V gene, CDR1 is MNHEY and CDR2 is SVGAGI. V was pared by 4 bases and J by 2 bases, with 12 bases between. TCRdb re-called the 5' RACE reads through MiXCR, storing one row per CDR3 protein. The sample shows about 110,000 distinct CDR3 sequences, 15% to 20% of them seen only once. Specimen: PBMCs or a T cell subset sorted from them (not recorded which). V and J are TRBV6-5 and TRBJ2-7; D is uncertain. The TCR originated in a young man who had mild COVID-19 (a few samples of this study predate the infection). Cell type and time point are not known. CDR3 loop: CASSSAGTPYEQYV. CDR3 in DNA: TGTGCCAGCAGTTCGGCAGGAACCCCCTACGAGCAGTACGTC.